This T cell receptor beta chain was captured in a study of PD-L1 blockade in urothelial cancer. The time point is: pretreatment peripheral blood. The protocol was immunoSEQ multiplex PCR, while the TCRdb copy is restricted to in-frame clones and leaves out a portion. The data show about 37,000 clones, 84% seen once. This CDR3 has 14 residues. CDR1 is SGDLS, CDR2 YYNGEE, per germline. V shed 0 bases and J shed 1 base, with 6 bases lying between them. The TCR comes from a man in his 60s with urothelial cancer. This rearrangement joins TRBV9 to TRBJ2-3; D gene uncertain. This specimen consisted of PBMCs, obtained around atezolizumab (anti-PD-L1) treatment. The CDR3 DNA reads TGTGCCAGCAGCGTAGTATCGGGCACAGATACGCAGTATTTT. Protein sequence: CASSVVSGTDTQYF.